Listed here are 13 T cell receptor beta chains from one sample, sequenced in a study of T cells in women clearing cervical HPV infection. The method was immunoSEQ multiplex PCR; TCRdb's version includes in-frame clones alone and lacks a portion of them. Seen in this sample are about 40,000 clones; the ten most common clones hold around 5.5%. Sequencing used blood buffy coat. The receptors derive from a woman between 18 and 69 years old with a cervical HPV16 infection that either progressed to CIN3+ or cleared (not recorded which).

Comment on this clone: The CDR3 end falls 3 residues outside the read, so it is completed with the germline J gene. The chain combines TRBV5-1 with TRBJ2-3, with D possibly being TRBD2 (5 bases). From germline, CDR1 is SGHRS and CDR2 YFSETQ. This CDR3 spans 16 amino acids. The covered CDR3 bases are TGCGCCAGCAGCTCCCTGGTAAGCGGAGATCAAGAGACG. Protein: CASSSLVSGDQET. Given in full, the CDR3 is CASSSLVSGDQETQYF.

A note on this clone: The CDR3 end falls 3 residues outside the read, so it is completed with the germline J gene. The V call is TRBV5-1, the J call TRBJ1-4; 7 bases fit TRBD1. The CDR3 totals 15 residues. The trim removed 4 bases at V and 8 bases at J, leaving 11 bases unmatched. Per germline, CDR1 SGHRS and CDR2 YFSETQ. The CDR3 is CASSPDPGGREKLFF. The CDR3 bases that were read are TGCGCCAGCAGCCCGGACCCAGGGGGTAGGGAAAAA.

About this clone itself: The read ends 3 residues early relative to the CDR3; the germline J gene fills the gap. The chain links TRBV20-1 to TRBJ2-1, with 12 bases aligning to TRBD2. CDR3 length: 16 amino acids. Germline V gives CDR1 DFQATT, CDR2 SNEGSKA (reference sequence). The V segment lost 0 bases and the J segment 3 bases; nucleotides outside the gene matches: 3. Partial CDR3 DNA: TGCAGTGCTAGAGATTCTAGCGGGAGGGACTACAATGAG. Translated: CSARDSSGRDYNE. The CDR3, in full, reads CSARDSSGRDYNEQFF.

Comments on this clone: The junction departs from the called germline gene at one end, perhaps through a read error. The CDR3 end falls 3 residues outside the read, so it is completed with the germline J gene. Other DNA variants within this sample encode the same CDR3. The chain employs TRBV6-2 or TRBV6-3 and TRBJ1-3; no firm D call. CDR3 size: 14 residues. In germline, CDR1 is MNHEY, CDR2 SVGEGT. CDR3 bases read: TGTGCCAGCAGTTACGACTTAGCTGGAAACACA. Encoded protein: CASSYDLAGNT. The whole CDR3 region reads CASSYDLAGNTIYF.

On this clone itself: The observed sequence ends 3 residues before the CDR3 terminus, with the missing tail filled in from the germline J gene. The rearrangement joins TRBV7-2 to TRBJ2-7, with 8 nucleotides matching TRBD2. Germline trimming cut 5 bases from V and 6 bases from J; bases unmatched to any gene: 12. CDR1 and CDR2 from the germline V gene are SGHTA and FQGNSA. The CDR3 consists of 15 residues. The sequenced part of the CDR3 DNA is TGTGCCAGCAGCACCTACACAAGCGGGAGAGGCGAG. This sequence encodes CASSTYTSGRGE. The entire CDR3 reads CASSTYTSGRGEQYF. Full variable domain (rest looked up from reference TRBV7-2 and TRBJ2-7): GAGVSQSPSNKVTEKGKDVELRCDPISGHTALYWYRQSLGQGLEFLIYFQGNSAPDKSGLPSDRFSAERTGGSVSTLTIQRTQQEDSAVYLCASSTYTSGRGEQYFGPGTRLTVT.

Note on this clone: The read halts 3 residues ahead of the CDR3 end, with the missing end drawn from the germline J gene. J is TRBJ2-1 and V is TRBV20-1, with TRBD2 matching 9 bases. J gave up 2 bases and V 5 bases, and 13 bases lay outside the gene matches. CDR1 is DFQATT and CDR2 is SNEGSKA in the germline V gene (reference sequence). This CDR3 has 17 residues. The CDR3 bases that were read are TGCAGTGCTGGACAGTTTAGCGGGAGTACCCCCTACAATGAG. The encoded protein is CSAGQFSGSTPYNE. The whole CDR3 protein reads CSAGQFSGSTPYNEQFF.

Notes on this clone: The missing CDR3 end, 3 residues past where the read stops, is filled in from the germline J gene. The chain joins TRBV24-1 to TRBJ1-1, with 9 bases aligning to TRBD1. There are 13 residues in the CDR3. CDR1 KGHDR and CDR2 SFDVKD come from the germline V gene. The covered CDR3 bases are TGTGCCACCAGTGATTTGTGGACAGGGGTA. It codes for CATSDLWTGV. The whole CDR3 is CATSDLWTGVAFF.

Concerning this clone: Sequencing ends 3 residues short of the CDR3 end; the germline J gene provides the rest. The V and J genes are TRBV10-3 and TRBJ2-7; 14 bases are a match to TRBD2. This CDR3 region has 19 residues. V was clipped by 2 bases and J by 2 bases; unmatched bases: 11. Germline V gives CDR1 ENHRY, CDR2 SYGVKD. CDR3: CAISEPGGTSGRPPYEQYF. Partial CDR3 DNA: TGTGCCATCAGTGAGCCTGGGGGGACTAGCGGGAGACCTCCCTACGAG.

A remark on this clone: The read ends 3 residues early relative to the CDR3; the germline J gene fills the gap. This chain uses TRBV28 with TRBJ2-3; D call uncertain. CDR1 and CDR2 (germline): MDHEN, SYDVKM. This CDR3 has 15 amino acids. The germline V and J ends were trimmed by 1 base and 2 bases, with 10 bases remaining between them. The sequenced CDR3 bases are TGTGCCAGCAGTTTATATAGTCTTTCCACAGATACG. It yields the protein CASSLYSLSTDT. The whole CDR3 region reads CASSLYSLSTDTQYF.

As for this clone: Coverage ceases 3 residues before the CDR3 finishes, and the germline J gene fills in the end. The chain uses TRBV7-8 and TRBJ2-7, with D possibly matching TRBD1 (7 bases). Trimming took off 7 bases at V and 3 bases at J, with 13 bases between the two ends. CDR3 length equals 13 residues. Germline values: CDR1 SGHVS, CDR2 FQNEAQ. The CDR3 bases that were read are TGTGCCAGCACCCAGGGGGGCAGCTACGAG. Translated: CASTQGGSYE. The entire CDR3 sequence reads CASTQGGSYEQYF.

As regards this clone: One end of the junction fails to match germline, which may point to a read error. The CDR3 end lies 3 residues beyond the end of the read and is filled in from the germline J gene. The sample carries other DNA sequences with the same CDR3. The rearrangement uses TRBV7-9 and TRBJ1-3; TRBD1 is a possible D gene (5 bases). This CDR3 has 15 residues. Looked up from germline, CDR1 is SEHNR and CDR2 is FQNEAQ (reference sequence). The sequenced CDR3 bases are TGTGCCAGCAGCCTGAGAGACAGCTCTGGAAACACG. Its protein product is CASSLRDSSGNT. The CDR3, in full, reads CASSLRDSSGNTIYF.

Of note for this clone: Coverage ceases 3 residues before the CDR3 finishes, and the germline J gene fills in the end. The chain is built from TRBV19 and TRBJ2-3; TRBD1 is a possible D gene (6 bases). Germline-derived CDR1 and CDR2 are LNHDA and SQIVND (reference sequence). The CDR3 spans 15 residues. The V end was cut by 1 base, the J end by 0 bases, with 8 bases between. This CDR3 reads CASSIARGSTDTQYF. The CDR3 DNA, read in part, is TGTGCCAGTAGTATAGCCAGGGGAAGCACAGATACG.

As for this clone: The junction shows a germline mismatch at one end, possibly a read error. From the germline J gene comes the end of the CDR3, since the read stops 3 residues before it. Other DNA sequences from this sample encode an identical CDR3 as well. This chain uses TRBV19 with TRBJ1-3; D remains ambiguous. This CDR3 is built from 14 residues. Germline CDR1 is LNHDA and CDR2 is SQIVND (reference sequence). CDR3 bases read: TGTGCCAGTAGTATTTTCGGCGGGAGAGACACG. Its protein is CASSIFGGRDT. The whole CDR3 sequence is CASSIFGGRDTIYF.